This is a list of T cell receptor beta chains from one sample in a study of blood T cells in healthy people across ages. Using its own MiXCR run on the 5' RACE reads, TCRdb lists one record per CDR3 protein. The sample carries 540,000 or so distinct CDR3 sequences, 27% recorded once. The specimen was blood. These receptors were obtained from a woman aged 70 to 79 in good health. Both conserved end residues are part of each CDR3. A D gene is named only where the DNA matches it firmly. The listing skips clone size in some rows; elsewhere it reads once, few, many or a size class.

CDR3aa,CDR3nt,v_gene,d_gene,abundance,j_gene
CASSLVASDTQYF,TGTGCCAGCAGCTTAGTGGCGTCAGATACGCAGTATTTT,TRBV7-2,.,.,TRBJ2-3
CASSYSSLYGYTF,TGTGCCAGCAGTTACTCGAGTCTGTATGGCTACACCTTC,TRBV6-5,.,.,TRBJ1-2
CASSFAGPNSPLHF,TGCGCCAGCAGCTTCGCCGGCCCCAATTCACCCCTCCACTTT,TRBV5-1,.,once,TRBJ1-6
CASSQDATQDNEKLFF,TGTGCCAGCAGCCAAGACGCCACCCAGGACAATGAAAAACTGTTTTTT,TRBV4-2,.,many,TRBJ1-4
CASSNPWTGENYGYTF,TGTGCCAGCAGCAATCCTTGGACAGGGGAAAACTATGGCTACACCTTC,TRBV7-9,TRBD1,.,TRBJ1-2
CASSSPTAGGETQYF,TGTGCCAGCAGCTCCCCTACAGCGGGGGGTGAGACCCAGTACTTC,TRBV7-9,TRBD2,.,TRBJ2-5
CAISENIGSLPYEQYF,TGTGCCATCAGTGAGAATATAGGCAGCCTCCCCTACGAGCAGTACTTC,TRBV10-3,.,.,TRBJ2-7
CASSLGRGVGYNEQFF,TGTGCCAGCAGCTTGGGGAGGGGGGTCGGCTACAATGAGCAGTTCTTC,TRBV7-2,.,.,TRBJ2-1
CAIRGSSSYEQYF,TGTGCCATCAGGGGGTCTAGCTCCTACGAGCAGTACTTC,TRBV10-3,.,.,TRBJ2-7
CANSERQVRGSYDEQFF,TGTGCCAACAGTGAGAGACAGGTTCGGGGCTCCTACGATGAGCAGTTCTTC,TRBV10-3,.,.,TRBJ2-1
CASTQSGGTNTEAFF,TGCGCCAGCACCCAATCCGGGGGCACCAACACTGAAGCTTTCTTT,TRBV5-1,.,.,TRBJ1-1
CASSYVGYNYGYTF,TGTGCCAGCAGTTACGTGGGGTATAACTATGGCTACACCTTC,TRBV6-2/TRBV6-3,.,.,TRBJ1-2
CASSLRPSRTNEKLFF,TGTGCCAGCAGTTTACGTCCGAGTCGAACTAATGAAAAACTGTTTTTT,TRBV27,.,.,TRBJ1-4
CAISNNRDGYNYGYTF,TGTGCCATCAGCAATAACCGGGACGGCTATAACTATGGCTACACCTTC,TRBV10-3,.,.,TRBJ1-2
CSGTSSGGGETQYF,TGCAGCGGAACCTCTAGCGGGGGAGGAGAGACCCAGTACTTC,TRBV29-1,TRBD2,few,TRBJ2-5
CASSPAGGAIFYGYTF,TGTGCCAGCAGCCCGGCGGGGGGGGCGATCTTCTATGGCTACACCTTC,TRBV12-3/TRBV12-4,.,.,TRBJ1-2
CASSSMEGSEAFF,TGTGCCAGCAGCTCCATGGAGGGGAGCGAAGCTTTCTTT,TRBV7-8,.,.,TRBJ1-1
CASSLGLRNTQYF,TGTGCCAGCAGTTTAGGTCTACGCAATACGCAGTATTTT,TRBV12-3/TRBV12-4,.,.,TRBJ2-3
CSVGTQGLRGNTIYF,TGCAGCGTAGGAACACAGGGATTACGAGGAAACACCATATATTTT,TRBV29-1,.,.,TRBJ1-3
CSTAGTGGTGANVLTF,TGCAGCACCGCGGGGACAGGGGGCACTGGGGCCAACGTCCTGACTTTC,TRBV29-1,TRBD1,few,TRBJ2-6
CASSLVLNQPQHF,TGTGCCAGCAGCTTAGTCCTCAATCAGCCCCAGCATTTT,TRBV7-8,.,.,TRBJ1-5
CSVEGVIGRVDTEAFF,TGCAGCGTTGAGGGTGTGATTGGCAGGGTCGACACTGAAGCTTTCTTT,TRBV29-1,.,.,TRBJ1-1
CASSFSRDRNDYGYTF,TGTGCCAGCAGCTTCTCTCGCGACAGGAACGACTATGGCTACACCTTC,TRBV11-1,.,few,TRBJ1-2
CASSSGGFSTDTQYF,TGTGCCAGCTCTAGCGGGGGCTTCAGCACAGATACGCAGTATTTT,TRBV9,TRBD2,few,TRBJ2-3
CASSPAVRGNEKLFF,TGCGCCAGCAGCCCGGCCGTGAGGGGCAATGAAAAACTGTTTTTT,TRBV4-3,.,once,TRBJ1-4
CAIRRTSGGIGTQYF,TGTGCCATCAGACGGACTAGCGGGGGTATCGGGACCCAGTACTTC,TRBV10-3,TRBD2,.,TRBJ2-5
CASSPRGYGYTF,TGTGCCAGCAGTCCGAGGGGCTATGGCTACACCTTC,TRBV12-3/TRBV12-4,.,.,TRBJ1-2